Below, 5 T cell receptor beta chains from the same sample are listed, as sequenced in a study of shared clonotypes between healthy human individuals. Libraries were prepared by immunoSEQ multiplex PCR; TCRdb keeps only in-frame clonotypes and omits some of them. Of approximately 980,000 clones detected, over 60% appear once; the ten largest clones hold around 1.4%. The sequencing sample was made of memory CD4+ T cells sorted from blood. Regarding subset: CD45RA-negative fraction. The receptors shown here come from a man between 18 and 29 years old in good health.

The rearrangement uses TRBV29-1 and TRBJ2-5, with 10 bases matching TRBD1. Near its end, the DNA agrees better with TRBJ2-7, so the J call may be wrong. The CDR3 sequence is 11 residues long. Germline-derived CDR1 and CDR2 are SQVTM and ANQGSEA. Here the CDR3 reads CSAGQGTEQYF. The DNA for the CDR3 is TGCAGCGCGGGACAGGGGACCGAGCAGTACTTC.

The chain is built from TRBV18 and TRBJ2-7, with TRBD1 identical over 9 bases. Per the germline V gene, CDR1 is KGHSH and CDR2 is LQKENI. V shed 0 bases and J 5 bases; nucleotides not matched to a gene: 5. The CDR3 loop spans 15 amino acids. CDR3 in amino acids: CASSPPKQGADEQYF. As DNA, the CDR3 is TGTGCCAGCTCACCACCGAAACAGGGGGCGGACGAGCAGTACTTC.

The chain employs TRBV5-6 and TRBJ2-3; D may be TRBD1 or TRBD2 (6 bases each). Germline V CDR1 and CDR2: SGHDT, YYEEEE. Trimming took off 7 bases at V and 2 bases at J, with 20 bases between the two ends. This CDR3 region has 16 residues. CDR3 bases: TGTGCCAGCTCCCCCCTGACGGGGGCCGCCACAGATACGCAGTATTTT. It encodes CASSPLTGAATDTQYF.

This clone was seen only once. The chain carries TRBV6-1 and TRBJ2-1; D remains ambiguous. Germline CDR1 and CDR2: MNHNS and SASEGT. This CDR3 is 11 amino acids long. V was pared by 2 bases and J by 10 bases, with 6 bases between. As DNA, the CDR3 is TGTGCCAGCAGTGAATCGCTGGAGCAGTTCTTC. Amino acids: CASSESLEQFF.

With respect to this clone: At the DNA level, this CDR3 is encoded by other sequences in the same sample as well. Written as DNA, the CDR3 is TGCGCCAGCAGCCAAGAGGCGGGGAATTCACCCCTCCACTTT. Amino acid sequence: CASSQEAGNSPLHF. The V and J genes are TRBV4-3 and TRBJ1-6; D gene uncertain. Deletions cut 0 bases from V and 7 bases from J, with 7 bases between. This CDR3 has 14 amino acids. Germline V gives CDR1 LGHNA, CDR2 YSLEER.